This TCR beta chain originates from a study of persistence of HIV-infected CD4 T cells. This clone has only a few counts. Its antigen is not identified. Cells were stimulated with overlapping HIV-1 Gag 15-mer peptides. Sorted nonresponding memory CD4+ T cells were CD40L-negative, CD69-negative, CD45RO-high. V lost 4 bases and J lost 1, with 8 bases in between. The CDR3 runs to 14 residues. The V gene's germline CDR1 is SGHVS and CDR2 FQNEAQ. The libraries were made with immunoSEQ version 4 in survey mode. Template was genomic DNA at approximately 10 ng/uL, with up to about 1 ug used per sample. This table comes from immunoSEQ multiplex PCR, and its TCRdb copy is limited to in-frame clones, with some not included. The sample has 50,000 to 65,000 clones, just under 75% seen once.

The TCR comes from an adult man with HIV who was CMV-seropositive. The V and J genes are TRBV7-8 and TRBJ1-5; no firm D call. Here the sequenced sample was CD4+ T cells sorted from PBMCs after roughly 20-hour stimulation, taken from a patient who received antiretroviral therapy. In nucleotides, the CDR3 is TGTGCCAGCAGCTCAACCTACAGCAATCAGCCCCAGCATTTT. Translating gives CASSSTYSNQPQHF.